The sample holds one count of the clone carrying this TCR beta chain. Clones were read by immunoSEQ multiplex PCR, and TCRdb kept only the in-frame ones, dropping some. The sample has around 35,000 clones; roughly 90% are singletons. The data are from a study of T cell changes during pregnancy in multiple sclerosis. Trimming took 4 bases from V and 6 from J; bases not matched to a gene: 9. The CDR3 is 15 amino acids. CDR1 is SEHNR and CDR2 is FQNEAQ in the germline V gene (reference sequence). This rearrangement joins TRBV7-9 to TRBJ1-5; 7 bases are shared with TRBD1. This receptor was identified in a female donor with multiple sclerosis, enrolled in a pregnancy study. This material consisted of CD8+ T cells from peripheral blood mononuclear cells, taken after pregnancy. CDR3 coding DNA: TGTGCCAGCAGCTCCCCGGGACAGCTGGGTCAGCCCCAGCATTTT. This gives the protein CASSSPGQLGQPQHF.